The rows below give T cell receptor beta chains drawn from one sample of a study of T-cell reconstitution after alpha-beta-depleted transplantation in children. Using its own MiXCR run on the PCR reads, TCRdb lists one record per CDR3 protein. The repertoire consists of about 290,000 distinct CDR3 sequences, with around 9.1% occurring once and the leading ten covering less than 8%. Sample: PBMCs, taken before TCRalphabeta/CD19-depleted stem cell transplant. The source of these receptors is a boy younger than two with acute myeloid leukemia, due to receive a stem cell transplant. Each CDR3 is given with its conserved first and last residue. D genes are given only for firm matches. Clone size is not always given. Where it is, it says once, few, many or a class for expanded clones.

cdr3_nt cdr3_aa d_call clone_size j_call v_call
TGCGCCAGCAGCAGGGACAGTGCCACCAACTACGAGCAGTACTTC CASSRDSATNYEQYF TRBD1 many TRBJ2-7 TRBV5-1
TGCAGTGCTAGGACGGGACTAGCGGGTAGGGAGGAGCAGTTCTTC CSARTGLAGREEQFF TRBD2 many TRBJ2-1 TRBV20-1
TGTGCCACCAGCAGAGAGGGCCGAACCGAGCAGTACTTC CATSREGRTEQYF - many TRBJ2-7 TRBV15
TGTGCCAGCAGCATTAGCGGGAGGGCCTACGAGCAGTACTTC CASSISGRAYEQYF TRBD2 many TRBJ2-7 TRBV7-9
TGCGCCAGCAGCGAATTAGCGGGGTGGGTCACAGATACGCAGTATTTT CASSELAGWVTDTQYF TRBD2 few TRBJ2-3 TRBV5-1
TGTGCCAGCAGCTTAGCGATCCAGGGAAGTACTGAAGCTTTCTTT CASSLAIQGSTEAFF - many TRBJ1-1 TRBV11-2
TGTGCCACTACGGGGAGGAGCACAGATACGCAGTATTTT CATTGRSTDTQYF - many TRBJ2-3 TRBV28
TGTGCCAGCAGTGTCAGGGAGGCCACTGAAGCTTTCTTT CASSVREATEAFF - few TRBJ1-1 TRBV2
TGCGCCAGCAGCTTGAGTTCGACAGGCGGGAGCGGGGAGCTGTTTTTT CASSLSSTGGSGELFF - many TRBJ2-2 TRBV5-1
TGTGCCAGCAGCTTAAGAGAATTCGGGGACACTGAAGCTTTCTTT CASSLREFGDTEAFF - many TRBJ1-1 TRBV7-6
TGTGCCAGCAGTTCACAGGCTCCCTACGAGCAGTACTTC CASSSQAPYEQYF - many TRBJ2-7 TRBV12-3/TRBV12-4
TGTGCCAGCAGCCAATGGTTGGCGGGAGGGAAAGAGACCCAGTACTTC CASSQWLAGGKETQYF TRBD2 many TRBJ2-5 TRBV14
TGTGCCACCAGGGCGAACATAGGACAGGGGGATTCTGGGGCCAACGTCCTGACTTTC CATRANIGQGDSGANVLTF TRBD1 few TRBJ2-6 TRBV15
TGTGCCAGCAGCTTGGGGACTAGCGGGAGGGCCACAGATACGCAGTATTTT CASSLGTSGRATDTQYF TRBD2 many TRBJ2-3 TRBV5-5
TGTGCCAGCAGCTTAGGACTAGCGGGAGGGCCGCGTTCCGAGCAGTACTTC CASSLGLAGGPRSEQYF TRBD2 few TRBJ2-7 TRBV7-2
TGCGCCAGCAGCCAAGAAGGACAACTGAGCAATCAGCCCCAGCATTTT CASSQEGQLSNQPQHF - many TRBJ1-5 TRBV4-1
TGTGCCAGCATGAGGACCTACGAGCAGTACTTC CASMRTYEQYF - many TRBJ2-7 TRBV6-1
TGTGCCAGCAGCCTTACCTGGGGCGGCTCTGGAAACACCATATATTTT CASSLTWGGSGNTIYF - many TRBJ1-3 TRBV12-3/TRBV12-4
TGTGCCAGCAGTGATCTAGCGGGAGGGATCGAGCAGTACTTC CASSDLAGGIEQYF TRBD2 few TRBJ2-7 TRBV2
TGTGCCAGCAGCGACCCAGGGGGCGGAAACACCATATATTTT CASSDPGGGNTIYF TRBD1 many TRBJ1-3 TRBV7-2
TGTGCCAGCAGTCCCCACCTCACAGATACGCAGTATTTT CASSPHLTDTQYF - many TRBJ2-3 TRBV28
TGTGCCAGCAGTTATTTACAGCTCGATGGCTACACCTTC CASSYLQLDGYTF - many TRBJ1-2 TRBV12-3/TRBV12-4
TGTGCCAGCAGAAGACCCGGCTATGGCTACACCTTC CASRRPGYGYTF - many TRBJ1-2 TRBV28
TGTGCCAGCAGTTTAGGGGAATACAATGAGCAGTTCTTC CASSLGEYNEQFF - many TRBJ2-1 TRBV27
TGTGCCAGCAGCGTAGCGGGGGGGGGCGGAACCCCTTGGACAGATACGCAGTATTTT CASSVAGGGGTPWTDTQYF TRBD2 few TRBJ2-3 TRBV9
TGCAGTGCTCCAGGGGGGGGAAAACTGTTTTTT CSAPGGGKLFF TRBD1 many TRBJ1-4 TRBV20-1
TGTGCCAGCAGCGTAGGAGTTGGGGGGGGAGATACGCAGTATTTT CASSVGVGGGDTQYF TRBD2 - TRBJ2-3 TRBV9
TGTGCCAGCCGCCCTCCAGTGGGGGACCTAGAGACCCAGTACTTC CASRPPVGDLETQYF - many TRBJ2-5 TRBV7-9
TGCGCCAGCAGCCAATTGGGACCCACTCTCTACGAGCAGTACTTC CASSQLGPTLYEQYF - - TRBJ2-7 TRBV5-1
TGTGCCAGCAGTTTGAGGGGGACAGGGACCGGCTCTGGGGCCAACGTCCTGACTTTC CASSLRGTGTGSGANVLTF TRBD1 few TRBJ2-6 TRBV27
TGCGCCAGCAGACGTACAGGGGGCTGGCAAGAGACCCAGTACTTC CASRRTGGWQETQYF TRBD1 few TRBJ2-5 TRBV5-1
TGCAGTGCCGAGACGACAGTTACCCAGCCCCAGCATTTT CSAETTVTQPQHF - many TRBJ1-5 TRBV20-1
TGTGCCAGTAGTATGACTAGGGGGTCGGCGGGAGATACGCAGTATTTT CASSMTRGSAGDTQYF - - TRBJ2-3 TRBV19
TGTGCCAGCAGCTCGGGGGGTACGCAGTATTTT CASSSGGTQYF TRBD2 many TRBJ2-3 TRBV12-3/TRBV12-4
TGTGCCACCAGGGACGGGGGGCCCTACAATGAGCAGTTCTTC CATRDGGPYNEQFF - many TRBJ2-1 TRBV24-1
TGTGCCAGCAGTGAATTGTCAGGGGCACTCAATCAGCCCCAGCATTTT CASSELSGALNQPQHF - few TRBJ1-5 TRBV2
TGTGCCAGCAGCCCACAGAATACCTACGAGCAGTACTTC CASSPQNTYEQYF - many TRBJ2-7 TRBV27
TGTGCCAGCAACCCAAGGGGGGATTCACCCCTCCACTTT CASNPRGDSPLHF - many TRBJ1-6 TRBV7-9
TGTGCCAGCAGCCAGGGCCCTAACTATGGCTACACCTTC CASSQGPNYGYTF - many TRBJ1-2 TRBV14
TGTGCCAGCAGCTTAGGGCGACTAGCGGGAGGGCCCAAACAAGAGACCCAGTACTTC CASSLGRLAGGPKQETQYF TRBD2 few TRBJ2-5 TRBV7-2
TGCAGTGCAAATCAATTAGCGGGAGGTCTGCAGTACTTC CSANQLAGGLQYF TRBD2 many TRBJ2-7 TRBV20-1
TGTGCCAGCAGCGGACAGTCTGTTAGCAATCAGCCCCAGCATTTT CASSGQSVSNQPQHF - many TRBJ1-5 TRBV7-2
TGCGCCAGCAGCTTGCGGGGCTGGTCGAGCACTGAAGCTTTCTTT CASSLRGWSSTEAFF - many TRBJ1-1 TRBV5-1
TGTGCCAGCAGCTTACAGCGGGATATAATAGATGAGCAGTTCTTC CASSLQRDIIDEQFF TRBD2 many TRBJ2-1 TRBV7-8
TGCGCCAGCAGCCAATCACGCGGACTAGCGGGGAACACCGGGGAGCTGTTTTTT CASSQSRGLAGNTGELFF TRBD2 - TRBJ2-2 TRBV4-1
TGTGCCAGCAGCTCCCGACTCGACGGGAGAACCGGGGAGCTGTTTTTT CASSSRLDGRTGELFF - many TRBJ2-2 TRBV7-3
TGTGCCAGCAGCTTGGGACAGGGATTCCTCTACGAGCAGTACTTC CASSLGQGFLYEQYF TRBD1 - TRBJ2-7 TRBV5-5